This TCR beta chain was recorded in a study of blood T cell repertoires in COVID-19. Background on the study: Italy, Spain and the United States were the sources of the convalescent and acute COVID-19 samples. The analysed material was cDNA or gDNA that came from T cells, B-cell-depleted T cells, or PBMCs.

Authors' processing steps: Nucleated cell counts were estimated from reference gene primer amplification. TCRdb's table, derived via immunoSEQ multiplex PCR, lists solely in-frame clones and lacks some. V, J and clone size are taken as reported in that table, and D and trimming were inferred from the DNA itself. This sample yields more than 85,000 clones, of which 75% to 80% are seen a single time; roughly 17% belongs to the top ten. Worth noting for this clone: Germline and junction disagree at one end, which may indicate a read error.

The sample comprised peripheral blood. This receptor was taken from a woman older than 75 with active or convalescent COVID-19.

Here the CDR3 reads CASSLLSGPYNEQFF. In DNA form, the CDR3 reads TGTGCTAGCAGCTTACTAAGCGGGCCCTACAATGAGCAGTTCTTC. The chain links TRBV7-7 to TRBJ2-1; tentatively, D is TRBD2 (6 bases). The CDR3 contains 15 residues. In germline, CDR1 is SSHAT, CDR2 FNYEAQ (reference sequence).